This TCR beta chain originates from a study of blood T cell repertoires in COVID-19. Data came from immunoSEQ multiplex PCR; TCRdb stores just in-frame clones and leaves some out. The sample carries some 300,000 clones, 85% to 90% recorded once. Material: peripheral blood. This receptor was identified in a woman aged 35 to 49 with COVID-19, enrolled during active disease.

As DNA, the CDR3 is TGTGCCAGCATCGGGACAGGGGAAGGGGGCTACACCTTC. The encoded protein is CASIGTGEGGYTF. V is TRBV12-3 or TRBV12-4 and J is TRBJ1-2, with 10 bases that match TRBD1. V dropped 7 bases and J dropped 8; count of bases not matched to a gene: 7. The CDR3 totals 13 residues.